These 9 T cell receptor beta chains originate from one sample sequenced in a study of control samples from healthy donors and cancer patients. The repertoire was sequenced with immunoSEQ multiplex PCR; TCRdb's copy has only in-frame clones and lacks some. Counted here are over 150,000 clones, 75% to 95% occurring once; the ten biggest clones make up around 2%. Sequencing was carried out using blood. The receptors come from a woman aged 40 to 50 in good health.

The V and J genes are TRBV5-4 and TRBJ2-1, with D unresolved. V lost 0 bases and J lost 0, with 7 bases in between. The CDR3 length is 15 residues. Germline loops: CDR1 SGHNT, CDR2 YYREEE (reference sequence). As DNA, the CDR3 is TGTGCCAGCAGCTTGGAGATAGTCTCCTACAATGAGCAGTTCTTC. This translates into CASSLEIVSYNEQFF.

The chain combines TRBV6-6 with TRBJ1-6; weak D call: TRBD1 (5 bases). The germline V and J ends were trimmed by 7 bases and 9 bases, with 19 bases remaining between them. This CDR3 is built from 15 residues. The germline gives CDR1 MNHNY, CDR2 SVGAGI (reference sequence). The CDR3 spells CASMPQGFLGSPLHF. Written as DNA, the CDR3 is TGTGCCAGCATGCCCCAGGGTTTCCTGGGTTCACCCCTCCACTTT.

This clone was detected only once. V usage is TRBV29-1 and J usage is TRBJ1-1, with TRBD1 as a possible D gene (5 bases). CDR1 is SQVTM, CDR2 ANQGSEA, per germline. The CDR3 length is 13 residues. V dropped 7 bases and J dropped 3 bases, with 15 bases sitting between them. CDR3 DNA: TGCAGCGGTGAGCGGGGGACGGACACTGAAGCTTTCTTT. This encodes CSGERGTDTEAFF.

V gene TRBV18 combines with J gene TRBJ2-5; 8 bases are shared with TRBD2. After removal of 1 base from V and 1 base from J, the junction contained 5 bases not matched to a gene. CDR3 size: 16 residues. Germline CDR1 is KGHSH and CDR2 is LQKENI. For the CDR3, the DNA is TGTGCCAGCTCACCACGGATAGCGGGGACCCAAGAGACCCAGTACTTC. Translating it yields CASSPRIAGTQETQYF. Looking up the rest from reference TRBV18 and TRBJ2-5 gives the full variable domain: NAGVMQNPRHLVRRRGQEARLRCSPMKGHSHVYWYRQLPEEGLKFMVYLQKENIIDESGMPKERFSAEFPKEGPSILRIQQVVRGDSAAYFCASSPRIAGTQETQYFGPGTRLLVL.

The chain couples TRBV2 to TRBJ2-7, with D possibly being TRBD2 (5 bases). Per germline, CDR1 SNHLY and CDR2 FYNNEI. This CDR3 region has 13 residues. V was clipped by 5 bases and J by 2 bases, with 10 bases between them. Written as DNA, the CDR3 is TGTGCCAGCAGTCCGGGGTACCCCTACGAGCAGTACTTC. This translates into CASSPGYPYEQYF.

The chain joins TRBV18 to TRBJ1-4; possibly TRBD1 for D (6 bases). The germline V and J ends were trimmed by 2 bases and 7 bases, with 17 bases remaining between them. Germline V gives CDR1 KGHSH, CDR2 LQKENI. CDR3 size: 16 residues. CDR3 DNA: TGTGCCAGCTCACCATGGGGGGCACTAGGAGGTGAAAAACTGTTTTTT. Protein sequence: CASSPWGALGGEKLFF.

The V and J genes are TRBV19 and TRBJ1-5; D might be TRBD1 (6 bases). Germline V lookup: CDR1 LNHDA, CDR2 SQIVND (reference sequence). V dropped 3 bases and J dropped 2 bases, with 8 bases sitting between them. The CDR3 loop spans 14 amino acids. The CDR3, as DNA: TGTGCCAGTAGTATGGGGGCGGGCAATCAGCCCCAGCATTTT. This encodes CASSMGAGNQPQHF.

The rearrangement links TRBV5-1 to TRBJ2-3, with a tentative D call TRBD1 (5 bases). V lost 3 bases, J lost 2 bases, and 13 bases lay in between. The CDR3 spans 15 residues. Germline V gene sequence: CDR1 SGHRS, CDR2 YFSETQ. CDR3 in amino acids: CASSSQGLDTDTQYF. The CDR3 DNA sequence: TGCGCCAGCAGCTCCCAGGGTTTAGACACAGATACGCAGTATTTT.

The chain joins TRBV4-1 to TRBJ2-1; the match to TRBD2 covers 13 bases. J gave up 13 bases and V 7 bases, and 13 bases lay outside the gene matches. CDR1 and CDR2 from the germline V gene are MGHRA and YSYEKL. CDR3 length: 15 amino acids. DNA for the CDR3: TGCGCCAGCAACGGACTAGCGGGGGTTTTAGGTGGTCAGTTCTTC. Translating it yields CASNGLAGVLGGQFF.